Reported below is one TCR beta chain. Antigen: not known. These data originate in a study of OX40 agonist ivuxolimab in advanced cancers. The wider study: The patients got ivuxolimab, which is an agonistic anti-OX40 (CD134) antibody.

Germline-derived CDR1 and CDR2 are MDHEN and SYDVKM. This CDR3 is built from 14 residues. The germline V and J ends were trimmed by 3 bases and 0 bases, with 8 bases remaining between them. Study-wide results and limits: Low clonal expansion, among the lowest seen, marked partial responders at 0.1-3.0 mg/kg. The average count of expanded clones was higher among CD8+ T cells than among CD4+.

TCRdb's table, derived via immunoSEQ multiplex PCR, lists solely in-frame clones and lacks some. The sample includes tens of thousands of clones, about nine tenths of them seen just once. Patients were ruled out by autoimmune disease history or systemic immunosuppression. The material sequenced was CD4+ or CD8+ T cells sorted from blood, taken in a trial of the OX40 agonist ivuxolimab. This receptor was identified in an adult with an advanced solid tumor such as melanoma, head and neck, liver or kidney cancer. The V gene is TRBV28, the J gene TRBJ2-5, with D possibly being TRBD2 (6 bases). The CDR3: CASSFGGNQETQYF. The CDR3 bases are TGTGCCAGCAGTTTTGGCGGGAACCAAGAGACCCAGTACTTC.